This TCR beta chain was captured by sequencing in a study of cytomegalovirus exposure and HLA in healthy donors. Study findings and constraints: There were 150 to 200 TCR beta chains listed as cytomegalovirus-associated. TCR beta V segments were, for the most part, productive about 87% or about 30% of the time in an earlier analysis.

Of note for this clone: Its specificity is not known.

CDR3 length equals 15 residues. The V gene's germline CDR1 is SGHNT and CDR2 YYREEE (reference sequence). With V trimmed by 3 bases and J by 1 base, 7 bases remained unmatched. The PCR had 60 Vbeta and 13 Jbeta primers. Method: immunoSEQ multiplex PCR; TCRdb's copy keeps in-frame clones and lacks some. The sample holds around 98,000 clones; about 81% are singletons and the top ten take roughly 1.5%. The chain is built from TRBV5-4 and TRBJ2-7, with TRBD1 matching 7 bases. This clonotype originated in a man aged 35 to 55 in good health and CMV-seronegative. Sequencing was carried out using PBMCs. The CDR3 loop is CASSWAGTASYEQYF. In DNA, the CDR3 is TGTGCCAGCAGCTGGGCCGGGACAGCTTCCTACGAGCAGTACTTC. Complete variable domain (other parts from reference TRBV5-4 and TRBJ2-7): ETGVTQSPTHLIKTRGQQVTLRCSSQSGHNTVSWYQQALGQGPQFIFQYYREEENGRGNFPPRFSGLQFPNYSSELNVNALELDDSALYLCASSWAGTASYEQYFGPGTRLTVT.